The present T cell receptor beta chain was sequenced within a study of cytomegalovirus exposure and HLA in healthy donors. Overall study findings and caveats: Later analysis identified a missense DCLRE1C variant that was linked to TCR beta V- and J-gene trimming. Rarity marked most TCR sequences, yet some public TCRs occurred in many donors. Productive rates of about 87% or about 30% were seen for most TCR beta V segments in an earlier analysis.

A note on this clone: Antigen specificity is unknown.

All the people who gave samples were healthy bone marrow donors. Primers for the PCR totalled 60 Vbeta and 13 Jbeta. Only in-frame clones appear in the TCRdb table, and some are missing; sequencing was by immunoSEQ multiplex PCR. Of 200,000 to 250,000 clones listed, around 89% were seen once; the top ten hold around 1%. Germline lookup yields CDR1 LGHNA and CDR2 YNFKEQ. The CDR3 runs to 18 residues. With 1 base clipped from V and 1 base from J, the junction kept 10 bases outside the gene matches. The chain employs TRBV4-2 and TRBJ2-7; 10 nucleotides agree with TRBD2. The source material was PBMCs. The receptor was derived from a young woman in good health and CMV-seronegative. The CDR3 DNA reads TGTGCCAGCAGCCAAGGGCCTAGCGGGAGACGTCTTTCCTACGAGCAGTACTTC. Protein product: CASSQGPSGRRLSYEQYF.